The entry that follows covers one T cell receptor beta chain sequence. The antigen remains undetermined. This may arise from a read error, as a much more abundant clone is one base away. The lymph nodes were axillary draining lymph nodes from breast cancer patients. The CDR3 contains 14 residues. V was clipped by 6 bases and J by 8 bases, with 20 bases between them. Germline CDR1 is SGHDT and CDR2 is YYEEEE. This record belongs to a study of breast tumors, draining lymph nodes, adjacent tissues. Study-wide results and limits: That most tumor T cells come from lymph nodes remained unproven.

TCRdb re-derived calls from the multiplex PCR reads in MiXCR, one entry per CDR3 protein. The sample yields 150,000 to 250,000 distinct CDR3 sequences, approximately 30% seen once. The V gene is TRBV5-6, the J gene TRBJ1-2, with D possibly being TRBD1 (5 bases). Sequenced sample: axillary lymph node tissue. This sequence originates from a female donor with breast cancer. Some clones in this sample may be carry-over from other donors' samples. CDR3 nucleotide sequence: TGTGCCAGCAACAGTCTAAGGGGAAGCGGAGGCTACACCTTC. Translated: CASNSLRGSGGYTF.